The clone carrying this T cell receptor (beta chain) was seen more than once but under ten times. Its antigen is still unknown. Unique molecular identifiers were incorporated into the prepared TCRbeta library. TCRdb reprocessed the PCR reads with MiXCR, giving one entry per CDR3 protein. The sample includes 120,000 to 150,000 distinct CDR3 sequences, around 8.8% seen only once; the top ten take 15% to 20%. This record comes from a study of T-cell reconstitution after alpha-beta-depleted transplantation in children. Overall study findings and caveats: At the one-year point after transplant, T-cell counts and TCRbeta diversity were found to come mostly from T cells that had been newly produced. Expanded graft clones numbering several hundred reportedly gave rise to alpha-beta T cells about two months after transplant. Some patients' high day-60 TCRbeta diversity was traced to surviving recipient T cells and thymic progenitors.

V was pared by 4 bases and J by 7 bases, with 14 bases between. CDR1 and CDR2 (germline): SGHRS, YFSETQ. CDR3 length: 14 residues. The sample was PBMCs, mostly from graft donor cells, taken 180 days after TCRalphabeta/CD19-depleted stem cell transplant. This receptor was taken from a female patient aged 2-15 years who had a stem cell transplant for congenital amegakaryocytic thrombocytopenia, so the T cells may come from the graft donor. The chain recombines TRBV5-1 with TRBJ2-2; possible D gene TRBD1, 6 bases. The CDR3 protein is CASSLGQFGGELFF. The CDR3 nucleotides are TGCGCCAGCAGCCTAGGACAGTTCGGCGGGGAGCTGTTTTTT.